These T cell receptor beta chains were read from a single sample in a study of blood T cell repertoires in COVID-19. Data came from immunoSEQ multiplex PCR; TCRdb stores just in-frame clones and leaves some out. Of roughly 250,000 clones listed, around 86% are singletons. The sample consisted of PBMCs or T cells enriched from blood (not recorded which). The receptors shown here come from a woman between 50 and 59 years old who had recovered from COVID-19. Both conserved end residues are trimmed from each CDR3.

J gene: TRBJ2-7
V gene: TRBV2
CDR3 protein: ASTGTENSYEQY

J gene: TRBJ2-7
V gene: TRBV18
CDR3 protein: ASSPQGLEYYEQY

J gene: TRBJ1-5
V gene: TRBV7-2
CDR3 protein: ASSFYSNQPQH

J gene: TRBJ2-3
V gene: TRBV12-3/TRBV12-4
CDR3 protein: ASSPGTSYPQY

J gene: TRBJ2-7
V gene: TRBV29-1
CDR3 protein: SGGGGGQASYEQY

J gene: TRBJ2-1
V gene: TRBV5-1
CDR3 protein: ASSLAGSGVAYNEQF

J gene: TRBJ2-1
V gene: TRBV7-3
CDR3 protein: ASSLKVGLSSWNEQF

J gene: TRBJ2-1
V gene: TRBV7-2
CDR3 protein: ASSRPGLAGLNEQF

J gene: TRBJ2-3
V gene: TRBV5-1
CDR3 protein: ASSPGGLSADTQY

J gene: TRBJ2-1
V gene: TRBV28
CDR3 protein: ASGGSNEQF

J gene: TRBJ2-2
V gene: TRBV15
CDR3 protein: ATSPGGNTGELF

J gene: TRBJ2-3
V gene: TRBV10-3
CDR3 protein: AISDRQTDTQY

J gene: TRBJ2-7
V gene: TRBV27
CDR3 protein: ASSFLSGISYEQY

J gene: TRBJ2-7
V gene: TRBV30
CDR3 protein: AWSVSQYEQY

J gene: TRBJ2-7
V gene: TRBV19
CDR3 protein: ASSIEPGTAYEQY

J gene: TRBJ1-2
V gene: TRBV7-2
CDR3 protein: ASSLGAVGAWGYT

J gene: TRBJ1-3
V gene: TRBV28
CDR3 protein: ASSFLFPRETGNTIY

J gene: TRBJ1-1
V gene: TRBV11-3
CDR3 protein: ASSQDTEAF

J gene: TRBJ2-7
V gene: TRBV30
CDR3 protein: AWSVNRVHEQY

J gene: TRBJ1-2
V gene: TRBV7-2
CDR3 protein: ASSLDSGGYGYT